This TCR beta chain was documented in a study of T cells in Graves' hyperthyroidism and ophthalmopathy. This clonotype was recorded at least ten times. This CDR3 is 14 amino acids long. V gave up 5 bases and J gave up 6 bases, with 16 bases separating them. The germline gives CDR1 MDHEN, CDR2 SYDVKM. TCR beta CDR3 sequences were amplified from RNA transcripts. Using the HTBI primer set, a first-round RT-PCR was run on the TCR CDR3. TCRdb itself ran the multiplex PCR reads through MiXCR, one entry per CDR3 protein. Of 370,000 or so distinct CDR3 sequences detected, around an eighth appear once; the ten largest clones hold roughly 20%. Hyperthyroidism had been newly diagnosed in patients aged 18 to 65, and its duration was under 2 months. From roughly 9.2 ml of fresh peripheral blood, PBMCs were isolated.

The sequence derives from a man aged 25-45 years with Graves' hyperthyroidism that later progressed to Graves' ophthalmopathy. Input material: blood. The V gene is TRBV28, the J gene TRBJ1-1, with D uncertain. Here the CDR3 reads CASSPTVEVPEAFF. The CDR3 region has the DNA TGTGCCAGCAGTCCGACCGTGGAGGTCCCTGAAGCTTTCTTT.